The clone carrying this T cell receptor (beta chain) was found a few times. Antigen unknown. The sample originates from a study of beta chain features in type 1 diabetes. Study results and limitations: Shortening that was moderate but significant affected the TCRB CDR3s of Type 1 diabetes patients in all four CD4+ subsets.

Cell sorting via CD45RO/CCR7/CD25/CD127/CD95/CD27 was performed to obtain CD4+ naive, central memory, regulatory and stem cell-like memory cells. TCRB transcripts that were expressed got sequenced, as all of the isolated RNA had been reverse transcribed. Each sample of naive, central memory or regulatory T cells had, on average, about 3.5 million reads. This table comes from immunoSEQ multiplex PCR, and its TCRdb copy is limited to in-frame clones, with some not included. The table shows 500,000 to 850,000 clones, with around an eighth occurring only once. The CDR3 spans 14 residues. The J segment lost 2 bases and the V segment lost 2 bases, leaving 1 base of the junction unmatched. Germline V gives CDR1 SEHNR, CDR2 FQNEAQ (reference sequence).

The source is a man younger than 30 with type 1 diabetes. The chain links TRBV7-9 to TRBJ2-5, with 8 bases fitting TRBD2. The sample comprised naive CD4+ T cells from blood. In DNA form, the CDR3 reads TGTGCCAGCAGCTTATTAGCGGGGCAAGAGACCCAGTACTTC. Translated, it gives CASSLLAGQETQYF. The full variable domain, in which reference TRBV7-9 and TRBJ2-5 provide the parts outside the CDR3, is DTGVSQNPRHKITKRGQNVTFRCDPISEHNRLYWYRQTLGQGPEFLTYFQNEAQLEKSRLLSDRFSAERPKGSFSTLEIQRTEQGDSAMYLCASSLLAGQETQYFGPGTRLLVL.